The 7 T cell receptor beta chains reported below all come from one sample, sequenced in a study of cytomegalovirus exposure and HLA in healthy donors. A multiplex PCR was run with 60 Vbeta primers and 13 Jbeta primers. The method was immunoSEQ multiplex PCR; TCRdb's version includes in-frame clones alone and lacks a portion of them. Its table lists 70,000 or so clones. Sequences were obtained from PBMCs. The receptor source for this set is a boy younger than 18 in good health and CMV-seronegative.

The V gene is TRBV5-1, the J gene TRBJ2-5; D remains ambiguous. Trimming took 5 bases from V and 3 from J, leaving 8 bases between them. The germline gives CDR1 SGHRS, CDR2 YFSETQ. CDR3 length: 12 amino acids. The CDR3: CASRLSKETQYF. In nucleotides, the CDR3 is TGCGCCAGCAGACTGTCTAAAGAGACCCAGTACTTC.

The CDR3, as DNA: TGTGCCAGCAGTCTCCCGGGACTAGCGGGGTCCGGGGAGCTGTTTTTT. Residues: CASSLPGLAGSGELFF. The rearrangement joins TRBV7-2 to TRBJ2-2, with 13 bases fitting TRBD2. Unmatched junction bases numbered 7, after V lost 6 bases and J lost 6 bases. There are 16 residues in the CDR3. CDR1 and CDR2 (germline): SGHTA, FQGNSA.

The chain's CDR3 is CASSEQGAEEKLFF. CDR3 DNA sequence: TGTGCCAGCAGTGAACAAGGGGCTGAGGAAAAACTGTTTTTT. The gene calls are TRBV2 and TRBJ1-4; TRBD1 might be the D (5 bases). Germline CDR1 reads SNHLY; CDR2 reads FYNNEI. This CDR3 comprises 14 residues. V was shortened by 2 bases and J by 8 bases, with 12 bases between the two germline ends.

V is TRBV5-1 and J is TRBJ1-2; a possible D gene is TRBD1 (5 bases). Trimming removed 4 bases from V and 0 bases from J, with 16 bases in between. Germline V gives CDR1 SGHRS, CDR2 YFSETQ. The CDR3 contains 16 residues. CDR3 coding DNA: TGCGCCAGCAGCACCAACCCAGGGCTAACTAACTATGGCTACACCTTC. Amino acid sequence: CASSTNPGLTNYGYTF.

V gene TRBV11-2 combines with J gene TRBJ1-1, with TRBD1 matching over 9 bases. This CDR3 is 14 amino acids long. Germline V lookup: CDR1 SGHAT, CDR2 FQNNGV. Trimming took 6 bases from V and 5 from J; bases not matched to a gene: 7. As DNA, the CDR3 is TGTGCCAGCAGTCTAAACAGGGGGCTAACTGAAGCTTTCTTT. Translated, it gives CASSLNRGLTEAFF.

The rearrangement uses TRBV25-1 and TRBJ1-2; the D gene is possibly TRBD1 (5 bases). Trimming took off 2 bases at V and 2 bases at J, with 12 bases between the two ends. Germline V gene lookup returns CDR1 MGHDK and CDR2 SYGVNS. This CDR3 is built from 15 residues. CDR3 sequence (DNA): TGTGCCAGCAGTGAAGTTAAGGGGCCCAACTATGGCTACACCTTC. It codes for CASSEVKGPNYGYTF.

The chain is built from TRBV6-5 and TRBJ2-2; TRBD2 might be the D (5 bases). The ends were cut back, 5 bases at V and 6 bases at J, with 10 bases in the middle. Per the germline V gene, CDR1 is MNHEY and CDR2 is SVGAGI. This CDR3 comprises 13 residues. CDR3 coding DNA: TGTGCCAGCAGTCCACTAGATCCCGGGGAGCTGTTTTTT. Translation gives CASSPLDPGELFF.